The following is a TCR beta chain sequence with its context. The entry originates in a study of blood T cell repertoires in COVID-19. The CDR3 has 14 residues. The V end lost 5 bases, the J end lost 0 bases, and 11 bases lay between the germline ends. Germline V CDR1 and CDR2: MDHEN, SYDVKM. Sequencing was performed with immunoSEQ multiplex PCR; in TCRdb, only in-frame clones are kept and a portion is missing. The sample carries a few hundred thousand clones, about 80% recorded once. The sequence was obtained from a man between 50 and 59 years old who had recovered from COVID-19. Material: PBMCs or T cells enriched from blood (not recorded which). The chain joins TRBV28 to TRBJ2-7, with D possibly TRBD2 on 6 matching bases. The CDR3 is CASSVGSGSYEQYF. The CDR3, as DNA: TGTGCCAGCAGTGTTGGTAGCGGCTCCTACGAGCAGTACTTC.